This T cell receptor (beta chain) was recorded in a study of blood T cell repertoires in COVID-19 (dated by TCRdb to between 2020 and 2021). At the level of the whole study: Collaborator samples came from the United States, Italy and Spain and covered acute and convalescent phases of COVID-19. The prospective study material was composed of cDNA or gDNA derived from T cells, B-cell-depleted T cells, or PBMCs. Deeply sampled blood TCRbeta repertoires from subjects exposed to, actively infected with, or recovered from COVID-19 were included in the dataset. The repertoires were released in a freely available public database meant as a resource for research on the immune response to SARS-CoV-2. The samples were drawn from the first 160 participants of the ongoing ImmuneRACE study and from over a thousand subjects provided by 6 global collaborators. Sample metadata almost always included a de-identified subject ID, COVID-19 status, age in years and sex. Where available, HLA class I and class II types were obtained from metadata supplied by the sample provider rather than from assay-based typing.

The CDR1 and CDR2 encoded by the germline V gene (reference sequence) are GTSNPN and SVGIG. The CDR3 starts with the cysteine, ends with the phenylalanine, and has 14 residues. The only DNA kept is the CDR3, 42 bases in frame from the first base. V is trimmed back by 2 bases and J by 7 bases, and the junction contains 5 bases that no gene match accounts for. Whole blood was collected in K2EDTA tubes by collaborating institutions according to the institutions' own protocols. For TCRbeta analysis, collaborators shipped samples in one of three forms: frozen whole blood, isolated PBMCs, or DNA extracted from either of those sample types. TCRbeta CDR3 regions were amplified from genomic DNA by means of the immunoSEQ Assay, a bias-controlled multiplex PCR. The study's own analysis went as follows. Nucleated cell counts per sample were estimated from amplification of reference gene primers within the assay. Sequence reads were collapsed and filtered to measure the absolute abundance of every unique TCRbeta CDR3 rearrangement. For each sample, productive Simpson clonality was calculated by taking the square root of Simpson's diversity index across productive rearrangements. TCRdb mirrors the immuneACCESS table, restricted to in-frame sequences. Some clones are absent from its copies; in checked studies, under half trace to an unresolved V gene, and the reason for the others is unknown. That table gives V, J and clone size, and the DNA gave D and trimming. The sample includes some 190,000 clones, with around nine tenths observed a single time. Under 2% of the sample comes from the top ten.

Comments on this clone: Its antigen has not been determined. No base quality information exists; no much larger clone differs at one position.

Summary of the overall study and its limitations: How much clinical and demographic metadata was included differed by source and by participant, and the metadata was provided uncurated.

This receptor was taken from a young man with active or convalescent COVID-19. The V and J genes are TRBV30 and TRBJ2-7; 13 central bases correspond to TRBD2. The sample consisted of peripheral blood. At the DNA level, the sequence is TGTGCCTGGAGTAGGGGACTAGCGGGGTGGGAGCAGTACTTC. The resulting protein is CAWSRGLAGWEQYF.